This TCR beta chain was identified in a study of blood T cells in healthy people across ages. Worth noting for this clonotype: No antigen is known for it.

A minimum of 6 micrograms of total RNA was extracted per sample. Points from the study as a whole: Naive CD4+ cell counts and diversity both ran higher in long-lived than in aged donors.

Germline assignment: CDR1 MNHEY and CDR2 SVGEGT. Deletions cut 6 bases from V and 1 base from J, with 10 bases between. This CDR3 is 13 amino acids long. A sample-barcoded 5' primer and a J-beta primer mix were used in a second PCR of roughly 6 to 11 cycles. Tags on each cDNA molecule came from a template-switch adaptor with 12 random nucleotides. One entry per CDR3 protein, called by TCRdb with MiXCR from the 5' RACE reads. Here the sample spans about 670,000 distinct CDR3 sequences, under 65% being singletons. The clonotype originates from a woman of 80 years or more in good health. Sequencing was performed on blood. The chain has TRBV6-2 or TRBV6-3 and TRBJ2-7; tentative D call: TRBD2 (5 bases). For the CDR3, the DNA is TGTGCCAGCAGACCTGGGGAGTCCTACGAGCAGTACTTC. Its protein is CASRPGESYEQYF.